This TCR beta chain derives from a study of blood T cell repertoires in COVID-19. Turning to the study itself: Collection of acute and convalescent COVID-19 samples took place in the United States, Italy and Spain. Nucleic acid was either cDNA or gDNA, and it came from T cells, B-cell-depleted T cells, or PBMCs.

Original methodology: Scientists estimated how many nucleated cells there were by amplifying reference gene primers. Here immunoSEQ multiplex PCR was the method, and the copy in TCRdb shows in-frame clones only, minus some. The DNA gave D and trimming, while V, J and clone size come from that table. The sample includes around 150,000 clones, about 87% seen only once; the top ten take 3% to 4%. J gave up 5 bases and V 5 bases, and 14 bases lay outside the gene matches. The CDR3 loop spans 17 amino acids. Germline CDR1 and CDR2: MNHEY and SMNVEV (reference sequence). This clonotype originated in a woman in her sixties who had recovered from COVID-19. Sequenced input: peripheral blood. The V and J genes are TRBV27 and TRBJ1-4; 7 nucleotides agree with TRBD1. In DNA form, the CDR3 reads TGTGCCAGCAGTCCTGGCCAGGGGACAGTAGAGAATGAAAAACTGTTTTTT. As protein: CASSPGQGTVENEKLFF.